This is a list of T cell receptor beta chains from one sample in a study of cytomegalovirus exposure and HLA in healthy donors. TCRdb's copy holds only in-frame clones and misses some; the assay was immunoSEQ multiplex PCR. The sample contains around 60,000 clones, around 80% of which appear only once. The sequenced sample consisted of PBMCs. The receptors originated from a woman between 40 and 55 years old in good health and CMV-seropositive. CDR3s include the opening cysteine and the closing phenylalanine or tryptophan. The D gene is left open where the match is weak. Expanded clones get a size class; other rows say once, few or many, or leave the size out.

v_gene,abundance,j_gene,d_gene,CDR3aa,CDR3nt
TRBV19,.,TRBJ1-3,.,CASSIGQNSGNTIYF,TGTGCCAGTAGTATCGGACAGAACTCTGGAAACACCATATATTTT
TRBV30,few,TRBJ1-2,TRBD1,CAWTYRDRPYYGYTF,TGTGCCTGGACCTACCGGGACAGGCCTTATTATGGCTACACCTTC
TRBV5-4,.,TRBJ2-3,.,CASSASRPGYPDTQYF,TGTGCCAGCAGCGCCTCCCGCCCAGGGTACCCAGATACGCAGTATTTT
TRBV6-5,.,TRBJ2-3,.,CASSLRGPTDTQYF,TGTGCCAGCAGCCTCAGGGGACCCACAGATACGCAGTATTTT
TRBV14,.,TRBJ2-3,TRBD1,CASSPGQGADTQYF,TGTGCCAGCAGCCCCGGCCAGGGGGCAGATACGCAGTATTTT
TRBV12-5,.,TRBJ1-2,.,CASGPDSTNYGYTF,TGTGCTAGTGGTCCCGACAGTACCAACTATGGCTACACCTTC
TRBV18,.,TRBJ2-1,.,CASTPAGFSYNEQFF,TGTGCCAGCACCCCCGCGGGGTTCTCCTACAATGAGCAGTTCTTC
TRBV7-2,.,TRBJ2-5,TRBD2,CASSLDTGGQTQYF,TGTGCCAGCAGCTTAGATACGGGGGGGCAGACCCAGTACTTC
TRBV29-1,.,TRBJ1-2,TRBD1,CSVEGTGRSNGYTF,TGCAGCGTTGAAGGGACAGGGCGGTCTAACGGCTACACCTTC
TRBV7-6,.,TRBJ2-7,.,CASSVDLSSGEQYF,TGTGCCAGCAGCGTGGATTTGAGTAGCGGCGAGCAGTACTTC
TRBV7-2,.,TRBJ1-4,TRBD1,CASSLYRTGEKLFF,TGTGCCAGCAGCTTATACCGGACAGGTGAAAAACTGTTTTTT
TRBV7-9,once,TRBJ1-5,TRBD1,CASSSRTTGGRNQPQHF,TGTGCCAGCAGCTCGAGGACGACAGGGGGAAGGAATCAGCCCCAGCATTTT
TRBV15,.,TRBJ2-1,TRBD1,CATSRVGTGPLLQFF,TGTGCCACCAGCAGAGTGGGGACAGGGCCACTGTTGCAGTTCTTC
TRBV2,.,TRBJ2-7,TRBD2,CASSEGLAGFYEQYF,TGTGCCAGCAGTGAAGGACTAGCGGGGTTCTACGAGCAGTACTTC
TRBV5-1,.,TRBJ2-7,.,CASRPLERGAAYEQYF,TGCGCCAGCAGACCCCTAGAACGGGGGGCCGCCTACGAGCAGTACTTC
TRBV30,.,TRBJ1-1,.,CALMRRNTEAFF,TGTGCCCTAATGAGGCGGAACACTGAAGCTTTCTTT
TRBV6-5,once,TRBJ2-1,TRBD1,CASSRGTVEQFF,TGTGCCAGCAGCAGGGGGACAGTTGAGCAGTTCTTC
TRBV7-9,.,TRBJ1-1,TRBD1,CASSNGQANTEAFF,TGTGCCAGCAGCAATGGACAGGCGAACACTGAAGCTTTCTTT
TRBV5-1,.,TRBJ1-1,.,CASSLFPGTQGTEAFF,TGCGCCAGCAGCCTATTTCCCGGGACTCAGGGCACTGAAGCTTTCTTT
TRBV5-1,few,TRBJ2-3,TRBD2,CASSPGGLAGTDTQYF,TGCGCCAGCAGCCCGGGGGGGCTAGCGGGCACAGATACGCAGTATTTT
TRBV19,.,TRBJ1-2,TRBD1,CASSIGMRTGGSYGYTF,TGTGCCAGTAGTATAGGGATGAGGACAGGAGGATCTTATGGCTACACCTTC
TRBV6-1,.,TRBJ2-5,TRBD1,CASSEGQVKTQYF,TGTGCCAGCAGTGAGGGACAGGTAAAGACCCAGTACTTC
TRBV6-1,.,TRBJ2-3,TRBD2,CASSGGRGGITDTQYF,TGTGCCAGCAGTGGTGGGAGGGGAGGCATAACAGATACGCAGTATTTT
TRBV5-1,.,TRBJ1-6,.,CASSLSPDSRTSPLHF,TGCGCCAGCAGCTTGAGCCCCGACAGTCGGACTTCACCCCTCCACTTT
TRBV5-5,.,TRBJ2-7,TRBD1,CASSLVGQGANEQYF,TGTGCCAGCAGCTTGGTCGGACAGGGGGCAAACGAGCAGTACTTC
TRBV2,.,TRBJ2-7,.,CASSQDRSYEQYF,TGTGCCAGCAGTCAAGACAGGTCCTACGAGCAGTACTTC
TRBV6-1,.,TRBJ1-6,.,CASLVEKYSPLHF,TGTGCCAGCCTTGTCGAGAAATATTCACCCCTCCACTTT
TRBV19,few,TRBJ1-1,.,CASSIDRVMNTEAFF,TGTGCCAGTAGTATAGACAGGGTGATGAACACTGAAGCTTTCTTT
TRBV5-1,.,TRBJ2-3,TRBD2,CASSLGKAGVFTDTQYF,TGCGCCAGCAGCTTGGGAAAAGCGGGGGTCTTCACAGATACGCAGTATTTT
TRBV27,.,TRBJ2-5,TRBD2,CASSSAGGGVGEQYF,TGTGCCAGCAGTTCCGCTGGCGGGGGGGTTGGAGAGCAGTACTTC
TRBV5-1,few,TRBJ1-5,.,CASSGGGSNQPQHF,TGCGCCAGCAGCGGGGGGGGTAGCAATCAGCCCCAGCATTTT
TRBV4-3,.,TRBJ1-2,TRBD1,CASSQDVDRGTAGYGYTF,TGCGCCAGCAGCCAAGATGTGGACAGGGGAACTGCTGGCTATGGCTACACCTTC
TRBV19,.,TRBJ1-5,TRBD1,CASNKEGAHHQPQHF,TGTGCCAGTAATAAGGAGGGGGCGCATCATCAGCCCCAGCATTTT
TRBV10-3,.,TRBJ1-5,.,CATKEGDQPQHF,TGTGCCACTAAAGAAGGGGATCAGCCCCAGCATTTT
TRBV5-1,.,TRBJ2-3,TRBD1,CASSLGDRGSTDTQYF,TGCGCCAGCAGCCTGGGGGACAGGGGGAGCACAGATACGCAGTATTTT
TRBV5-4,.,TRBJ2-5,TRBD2,CASSHPSGGETQYF,TGTGCCAGCAGCCATCCTAGCGGGGGGGAGACCCAGTACTTC
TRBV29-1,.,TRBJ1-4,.,CSVEGLEEKLFF,TGTAGCGTTGAAGGGCTGGAGGAAAAACTGTTTTTT
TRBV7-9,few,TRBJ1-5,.,CASSLLGSGAGQPQHF,TGTGCCAGCAGCTTACTAGGTTCAGGGGCGGGCCAGCCCCAGCATTTT
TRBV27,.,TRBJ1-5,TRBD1,CASSAGTANQPQHF,TGTGCCAGCAGTGCCGGGACAGCGAATCAGCCCCAGCATTTT
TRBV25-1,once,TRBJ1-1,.,CASSTRSNTEAFF,TGTGCCAGCAGTACCCGGTCGAACACTGAAGCTTTCTTT
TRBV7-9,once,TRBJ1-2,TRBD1,CASRPTGNRGAYGYTF,TGTGCCAGCAGACCGACCGGGAACAGGGGTGCCTATGGCTACACCTTC
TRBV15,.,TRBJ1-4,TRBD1,CATKEGQGAFGEKLFF,TGTGCCACCAAGGAGGGACAGGGGGCATTTGGTGAAAAACTGTTTTTT
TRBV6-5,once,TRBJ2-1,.,CASSYGAGVYNEQFF,TGTGCCAGCAGTTACGGGGCAGGGGTCTACAATGAGCAGTTCTTC
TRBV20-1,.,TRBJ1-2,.,CSAMDLWGYTF,TGCAGTGCTATGGACTTATGGGGCTACACCTTC
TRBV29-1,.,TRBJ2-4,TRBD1,CSVGQGNIQYF,TGCAGCGTCGGACAGGGTAACATTCAGTACTTC
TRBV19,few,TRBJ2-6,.,CASSVGVIASGANVLTF,TGTGCCAGTAGTGTCGGGGTTATCGCTTCTGGGGCCAACGTCCTGACTTTC
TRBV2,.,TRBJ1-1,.,CASSDLPGDKAFF,TGTGCCAGCAGTGACCTGCCAGGGGATAAAGCTTTCTTT
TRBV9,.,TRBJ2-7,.,CASSVGGGLGLEQYF,TGTGCCAGCAGCGTAGGAGGCGGGCTGGGGTTAGAGCAGTACTTC